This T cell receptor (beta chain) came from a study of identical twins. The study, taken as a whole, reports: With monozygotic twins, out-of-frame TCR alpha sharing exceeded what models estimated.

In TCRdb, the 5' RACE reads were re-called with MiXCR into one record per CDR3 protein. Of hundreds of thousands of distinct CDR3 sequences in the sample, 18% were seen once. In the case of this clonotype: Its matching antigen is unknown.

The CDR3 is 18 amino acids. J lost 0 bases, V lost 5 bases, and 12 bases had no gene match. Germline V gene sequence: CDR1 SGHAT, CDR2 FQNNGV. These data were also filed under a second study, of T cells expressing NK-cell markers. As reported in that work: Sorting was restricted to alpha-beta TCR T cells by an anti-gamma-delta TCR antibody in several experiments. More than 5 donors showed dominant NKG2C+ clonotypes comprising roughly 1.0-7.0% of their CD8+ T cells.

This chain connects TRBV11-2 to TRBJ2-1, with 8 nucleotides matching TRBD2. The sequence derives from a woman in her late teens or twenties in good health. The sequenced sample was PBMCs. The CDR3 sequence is CASSPILGLASSYNEQFF. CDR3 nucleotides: TGTGCCAGCAGCCCTATTCTTGGACTAGCCAGCTCCTACAATGAGCAGTTCTTC.